This T cell receptor beta chain was identified in a study of blood T cell repertoires in COVID-19 (dated by TCRdb to 2020 to 2022). About the study as a whole: Collaborator samples came from the United States, Italy and Spain and covered acute and convalescent phases of COVID-19. Where HLA class I and class II types were available, the types were taken from metadata supplied by the sample provider, not from assay-based typing. The prospective study material was composed of cDNA or gDNA derived from T cells, B-cell-depleted T cells, or PBMCs. Subjects who had been exposed to COVID-19, were actively infected with it, or had recovered from it provided the deeply sampled blood TCRbeta repertoires that made up the dataset. A freely available public database, intended as a resource for researchers studying the immune response to SARS-CoV-2, is where the repertoires were released. The samples were drawn from the first 160 participants of the ongoing ImmuneRACE study and from more than 1,000 subjects provided by 6 global collaborators. The sample metadata nearly always contained a de-identified subject ID, COVID-19 status, age in years and sex. Here is what the overall study found, with its caveats: The quantity of clinical and demographic metadata differed by source and by participant and was supplied without curation.

Including the terminal cysteine and phenylalanine, the CDR3 comprises 15 residues. CDR3 DNA only is kept here, 45 bases in frame from base 1. The germline V gene (reference sequence) specifies SEHNR as CDR1 and FQNEAQ as CDR2. The V and J ends are trimmed by 5 bases and 7 bases, leaving 17 bases between them. This clone was recorded once. The antigen it binds to is not known. No base quality information exists; no much larger clone differs at one position. The immunoSEQ Assay, a bias-controlled multiplex PCR, was used to amplify TCRbeta CDR3 regions from genomic DNA. Under the source paper's analysis protocol: The number of nucleated cells in each sample was estimated from the amplification of reference gene primers within the assay. Sequence reads were collapsed and filtered to measure the absolute abundance of every unique TCRbeta CDR3 rearrangement. For each sample, productive Simpson clonality was calculated as the square root of Simpson's diversity index across productive rearrangements. Sourced from immuneACCESS, this table was stored by TCRdb with only in-frame sequences that have V and J called. A share of the clones is absent; for the studies checked, an unresolved V gene accounts for under half, and the remainder has no known explanation. The V and J calls and the clone size are those of that table, but D and trimming were determined from the DNA. Here the sample has some 530,000 clones; roughly nine tenths occur a single time. The top ten hold approximately 8% of the sample.

In the prospective study, participants were roughly 18 to 95 years old, resided in approximately 22 geographic areas of the United States, and were enrolled through a virtual design. In the prospective study, cohorts were assigned on the basis of participant-reported clinical history obtained from a screening survey and a study questionnaire. For ImmuneRACE Cohort 3, a participant was defined as recovered based on two consecutive negative NP/OP PCR tests, clearance by a healthcare professional, or resolution of symptoms. Each participant in the prospective study had whole blood, serum and a nasopharyngeal or oropharyngeal swab collected by mobile phlebotomists. Additional blood draws and questionnaires over an approximately two-month period could optionally be provided by prospective study participants. Before DNA extraction, blood samples from the prospective study were shipped at room temperature or frozen.

Recombination joined TRBV7-9 with TRBJ1-4; the D gene is perhaps TRBD1, on 5 matching bases. The sample consisted of PBMCs or T cells enriched from blood (not recorded which). This sequence originates from a woman aged 55-69 years who had recovered from COVID-19. The nucleotide sequence reads TGTGCCAGCAGCCGAGGGTCAGTGGGGGGTGAAAAACTGTTTTTT. It codes for CASSRGSVGGEKLFF.